These 31 T cell receptor beta chains were sequenced from one sample in a study of OX40 agonist ivuxolimab in advanced cancers. The table came from immunoSEQ multiplex PCR; TCRdb's copy has only in-frame clones and leaves some out. The table includes some 79,000 clones, 80% to 95% detected once. The source material was CD4+ or CD8+ T cells sorted from blood, sampled in a trial of the OX40 agonist ivuxolimab. These receptors were obtained from an adult with an advanced solid tumor such as melanoma, head and neck, liver or kidney cancer.

The chain has TRBV9 and TRBJ2-7, with D possibly being TRBD2 (6 bases). V gave up 0 bases and J gave up 0 bases, with 13 bases separating them. This CDR3 has 16 residues. Germline V gene data show CDR1 as SGDLS and CDR2 as YYNGEE. Written as DNA, the CDR3 is TGTGCCAGCAGCGTAGGAATTTGGGACTCCTCCTACGAGCAGTACTTC. Protein sequence: CASSVGIWDSSYEQYF.

This chain links TRBV7-2 with TRBJ1-5, with D perhaps matching TRBD1 (5 bases). CDR1 is SGHTA, CDR2 FQGNSA, per germline. The V end lost 5 bases, the J end lost 5 bases, and 19 bases lay between the germline ends. The CDR3 spans 16 residues. For the CDR3, the DNA is TGTGCCAGCAGCCCGCCAGGGACCCCCGATGATCAGCCCCAGCATTTT. It yields the protein CASSPPGTPDDQPQHF.

The J gene is TRBJ2-1, the V gene TRBV6-1, with 7 bases aligning to TRBD1. V lost 5 bases, J lost 7 bases, and 2 bases stayed unmatched. The CDR3 length is 12 residues. Per germline, CDR1 MNHNS and CDR2 SASEGT. Here the CDR3 reads CASSQQGNEQFF. The CDR3 nucleotides are TGTGCCAGCAGTCAACAGGGGAATGAGCAGTTCTTC.

To note about this clone: The same CDR3 arises from other DNA sequences in this sample as well. J is TRBJ1-1 and V is TRBV11-2; D is unclear. From germline, CDR1 is SGHAT and CDR2 FQNNGV. Between the trimmed V and J ends, which lost 5 bases and 5 bases, there was a span of 15 bases. This CDR3 spans 14 amino acids. For the CDR3, the DNA is TGTGCCAGCAGCCTAACCGGACGAGGGACTGAAGCTTTCTTT. Protein sequence: CASSLTGRGTEAFF.

The chain joins TRBV6-1 to TRBJ1-5; D remains unclear. Deletions cut 3 bases from V and 0 bases from J, with 18 bases between. Germline CDR1 MNHNS, CDR2 SASEGT. This CDR3 comprises 18 residues. As DNA, the CDR3 is TGTGCCAGCAGTGACCCCGAGTGGAGAATCCTTAGCAATCAGCCCCAGCATTTT. Its translation: CASSDPEWRILSNQPQHF.

V and J are TRBV30 and TRBJ1-5; D call uncertain. The V and J ends lost 1 base and 0 bases respectively, with 7 bases between them. Germline CDR1 GTSNPN, CDR2 SVGIG (reference sequence). The CDR3 extends over 14 amino acids. CDR3 in amino acids: CAWSGAVSNQPQHF. CDR3 nucleotides: TGTGCCTGGAGTGGTGCAGTTAGCAATCAGCCCCAGCATTTT.

The V call is TRBV7-9, the J call TRBJ1-2, with TRBD1 identical over 9 bases. The CDR3 spans 15 residues. Trimming at V came to 5 bases and at J to 3 bases, leaving 7 bases not matched to a gene. Germline values: CDR1 SEHNR, CDR2 FQNEAQ (reference sequence). In nucleotides, the CDR3 is TGTGCCAGCAGCCCCGGACAGGGGAGTTACTATGGCTACACCTTC. It is translated as CASSPGQGSYYGYTF.

J is TRBJ2-2 and V is TRBV4-3, with D possibly TRBD2 on 5 matching bases. Germline V lookup: CDR1 LGHNA, CDR2 YSLEER. CDR3 length equals 14 residues. Between the trimmed V and J ends, which lost 8 bases and 0 bases, there was a span of 10 bases. CDR3 bases: TGCGCCAGCCGAGGGATAGCGAACACCGGGGAGCTGTTTTTT. Residues: CASRGIANTGELFF.

The CDR3 DNA follows: TGTGCCAGCAGCCCAAGCGCGGGCCCTCATAATTACGAGCAGTACTTC. This gives the protein CASSPSAGPHNYEQYF. V and J are TRBV5-4 and TRBJ2-7; D is possibly TRBD2 (5 bases). The CDR3 totals 16 residues. From germline, CDR1 is SGHNT and CDR2 YYREEE (reference sequence). Trimming left V 4 bases short and J 4 bases short, with 21 bases between.

The V gene is TRBV9, the J gene TRBJ2-7; D might be TRBD2 (6 bases). The V gene lost 2 bases and the J gene lost 7 bases, with 22 bases spanning the gap. This CDR3 contains 16 residues. CDR1 and CDR2 (germline): SGDLS, YYNGEE. CDR3 in DNA: TGTGCCAGCAGCGTCAGTGGTACTAGCCGGCAGCAGGAGCAGTACTTC. Translating gives CASSVSGTSRQQEQYF.

The CDR3 DNA follows: TGCAGCGTTGAACGGACTTTTGGAGAAGAAAAACTGTTTTTT. As protein: CSVERTFGEEKLFF. The V and J genes are TRBV29-1 and TRBJ1-4; D call uncertain. Per germline, CDR1 SQVTM and CDR2 ANQGSEA. The CDR3 is made up of 14 amino acids. V lost 2 bases to trimming and J lost 8 bases, with 15 bases between them.

J is TRBJ2-3 and V is TRBV2; D is undetermined. The germline V gene encodes CDR1 SNHLY and CDR2 FYNNEI. The CDR3 runs to 14 residues. Trimming stripped 9 bases from V and 1 base from J, with 14 bases between. In DNA, the CDR3 is TGTGCCAGTAAAAGGGTATCCGGCACAGATACGCAGTATTTT. Translating it yields CASKRVSGTDTQYF.

The rearrangement uses TRBV30 and TRBJ2-7; D may be TRBD2 (6 bases). Between the trimmed V and J ends, which lost 2 bases and 6 bases, there was a span of 8 bases. The CDR3 totals 11 residues. CDR1 and CDR2 (germline): GTSNPN, SVGIG (reference sequence). CDR3 sequence: CAWSKGGEQYF. In DNA form, the CDR3 reads TGTGCCTGGAGTAAGGGAGGCGAGCAGTACTTC.

V and J are TRBV19 and TRBJ2-1, with 7 bases that match TRBD2. The CDR3 covers 15 residues. Germline values: CDR1 LNHDA, CDR2 SQIVND (reference sequence). J was trimmed by 9 bases and V by 5 bases; bases with no gene match: 13. CDR3 bases: TGTGCCAGTAGTGTTAATAGCGGGCGGTCTCCTGAGCAGTTCTTC. As protein: CASSVNSGRSPEQFF.

This clone has more than one count but fewer than ten. The rearrangement joins TRBV28 to TRBJ1-2; D not certain. The V end was cut by 2 bases, the J end by 8 bases, with 12 bases between. This CDR3 spans 13 amino acids. CDR1 is MDHEN, CDR2 SYDVKM, per germline. The chain's CDR3 is CASSLANVGGYTF. CDR3 in DNA: TGTGCCAGCAGTTTAGCAAACGTCGGAGGCTACACCTTC.

The V and J genes are TRBV10-2 and TRBJ1-1; D remains ambiguous. Germline V gene lookup returns CDR1 WSHSY and CDR2 SAAADI. The CDR3 has 13 residues. With 2 bases removed from V and 4 bases from J, the gap between germline ends came to 8 bases. The DNA for the CDR3 is TGCGCCAGCAGTGAGGTCAGTGGCACTGAAGCTTTCTTT. It yields the protein CASSEVSGTEAFF.

The count of this clone is one. The genes are TRBV5-1 and TRBJ2-7, with D unresolved. The CDR3 length is 12 residues. Between the trimmed V and J ends, which lost 2 bases and 3 bases, there was a span of 6 bases. Looked up from germline, CDR1 is SGHRS and CDR2 is YFSETQ. The CDR3 DNA reads TGCGCCAGCAGCTTTGGCAGCTACGAGCAGTACTTC. Residues: CASSFGSYEQYF.

The rearrangement uses TRBV6-5 and TRBJ1-3; the match to TRBD1 covers 7 bases. The CDR3 covers 15 residues. V lost 5 bases, J lost 0 bases, and 4 bases stayed unmatched. CDR1 and CDR2 (germline): MNHEY, SVGAGI. Here the CDR3 DNA reads TGTGCCAGCAGTGCCGACAGGGCCTCTGGAAACACCATATATTTT. Translation: CASSADRASGNTIYF.

This CDR3 reads CASTRTGGTQGFEQYF. Here the CDR3 DNA reads TGTGCCAGCACCAGGACAGGGGGGACCCAGGGGTTCGAGCAGTACTTC. The genes are TRBV7-2 and TRBJ2-7; 10 bases fit TRBD1. The V gene's germline CDR1 is SGHTA and CDR2 FQGNSA. V dropped 7 bases and J dropped 6; count of bases not matched to a gene: 15. The CDR3 sequence is 16 residues long.

The chain recombines TRBV5-1 with TRBJ1-2, with D unclear. This CDR3 has 14 amino acids. Trimming removed 6 bases from V and 0 bases from J, with 12 bases in between. The germline CDR1 and CDR2 sequences are SGHRS and YFSETQ. The CDR3 bases are TGCGCCAGCAACGAAGTAGGCACTAACTATGGCTACACCTTC. It is translated as CASNEVGTNYGYTF.

V and J are TRBV6-5 and TRBJ1-2; TRBD1 agrees at 9 bases. This CDR3 has 15 residues. J lost 5 bases, V lost 2 bases, and 6 bases had no gene match. Germline assignment: CDR1 MNHEY and CDR2 SVGAGI. CDR3 sequence: CASSYAGTGSYGYTF. CDR3 bases: TGTGCCAGCAGTTACGCCGGGACAGGGAGTTATGGCTACACCTTC.

The chain employs TRBV7-9 and TRBJ2-2; 9 bases agree with TRBD2. CDR1 and CDR2 (germline): SEHNR, FQNEAQ (reference sequence). The CDR3 covers 15 residues. With 6 bases clipped from V and 1 base from J, the junction kept 3 bases outside the gene matches. The CDR3 sequence is CASRASGVNTGELFF. The CDR3 DNA reads as TGTGCCAGCAGAGCTAGCGGGGTGAACACCGGGGAGCTGTTTTTT. The full variable domain, its missing parts supplied by reference TRBV7-9 and TRBJ2-2, is DTGVSQNPRHKITKRGQNVTFRCDPISEHNRLYWYRQTLGQGPEFLTYFQNEAQLEKSRLLSDRFSAERPKGSFSTLEIQRTEQGDSAMYLCASRASGVNTGELFFGEGSRLTVL.

The chain links TRBV18 to TRBJ1-3; maybe TRBD1 (5 bases). The germline gives CDR1 KGHSH, CDR2 LQKENI. With 1 base removed from V and 1 base from J, the gap between germline ends came to 17 bases. This CDR3 region has 18 residues. In DNA, the CDR3 is TGTGCCAGCTCACCACGCAACCCGGGGGTAGATTCTGGAAACACCATATATTTT. Translated: CASSPRNPGVDSGNTIYF.

The CDR3 bases are TGTGCCAGCAGTTCAACAGGAGGCTCCTACAATGAGCAGTTCTTC. It specifies CASSSTGGSYNEQFF. The chain recombines TRBV11-2 with TRBJ2-1; D is perhaps TRBD1 or TRBD2 (5 bases each). The CDR3 is 15 residues long. V was clipped by 6 bases and J by 0 bases, with 12 bases between them. Per germline, CDR1 SGHAT and CDR2 FQNNGV. The variable domain in full, with the rest retrieved from reference TRBV11-2 and TRBJ2-1, is EAGVAQSPRYKIIEKRQSVAFWCNPISGHATLYWYQQILGQGPKLLIQFQNNGVVDDSQLPKDRFSAERLKGVDSTLKIQPAKLEDSAVYLCASSSTGGSYNEQFFGPGTRLTVL.

The chain combines TRBV10-2 with TRBJ1-5, with D perhaps TRBD1 (6 bases). Germline V lookup: CDR1 WSHSY, CDR2 SAAADI. The CDR3 contains 13 residues. The V gene lost 7 bases and the J gene lost 6 bases, with 13 bases spanning the gap. CDR3 in DNA: TGCGCCAGCACGGACGGAGGGGGTCAGCCCCAGCATTTT. As protein: CASTDGGGQPQHF.

The chain recombines TRBV11-3 with TRBJ1-2; TRBD1 might be the D (6 bases). From germline, CDR1 is SGHNT and CDR2 YENEEA. V shed 2 bases and J shed 4 bases, with 8 bases lying between them. The length of the CDR3 is 13 residues. The CDR3 reads CASSLSGVYGYTF. The CDR3 region has the DNA TGTGCCAGCAGCTTATCAGGGGTCTATGGCTACACCTTC.

This sequence joins TRBV19 and TRBJ2-2; D perhaps matches TRBD1 (6 bases). V lost 5 bases, J lost 6 bases, and 7 bases lay in between. The CDR3 runs 12 residues. Germline V gene lookup returns CDR1 LNHDA and CDR2 SQIVND (reference sequence). The CDR3 loop reads CASSWTAGELFF. DNA of the CDR3: TGTGCCAGTAGTTGGACAGCCGGGGAGCTGTTTTTT.

This chain joins TRBV19 and TRBJ1-1; D is unresolved. This CDR3 comprises 13 residues. The V and J ends lost 1 base and 10 bases respectively, with 13 bases between them. CDR1 LNHDA and CDR2 SQIVND come from the germline V gene (reference sequence). The CDR3 DNA reads TGTGCCAGTAGTATAGTACAAGTTCCTGGAGCTTTCTTT. This sequence encodes CASSIVQVPGAFF.

The V call is TRBV18, the J call TRBJ2-2, with D perhaps TRBD1 or TRBD2 (5 bases each). The length of the CDR3 is 16 residues. Trimming removed 4 bases at V and 0 bases at J, with 12 bases between. Germline V gene sequence: CDR1 KGHSH, CDR2 LQKENI. The DNA for the CDR3 is TGTGCCAGCTCACAAGCCGGGACGACGAACACCGGGGAGCTGTTTTTT. It codes for CASSQAGTTNTGELFF.

The chain carries TRBV19 and TRBJ2-3; D is uncertain. Trimming pared 3 bases from V and 0 bases from J, leaving 7 bases between. The CDR3 extends over 14 amino acids. Germline V gene lookup returns CDR1 LNHDA and CDR2 SQIVND (reference sequence). This CDR3 reads CASSMATSTDTQYF. The CDR3 DNA is TGTGCCAGTAGTATGGCGACAAGCACAGATACGCAGTATTTT.

The gene calls are TRBV15 and TRBJ1-1, with TRBD1 as a possible D gene (5 bases). There are 14 residues in the CDR3. V was clipped by 3 bases and J by 5 bases, with 13 bases between them. Germline V CDR1 and CDR2: LNHNV, YYDKDF (reference sequence). CDR3 DNA: TGTGCCACCAGCAGGGGGACTTCGGGGACTGAAGCTTTCTTT. It is translated as CATSRGTSGTEAFF. The full variable domain, with the rest looked up from reference TRBV15 and TRBJ1-1, is DAMVIQNPRYQVTQFGKPVTLSCSQTLNHNVMYWYQQKSSQAPKLLFHYYDKDFNNEADTPDNFQSRRPNTSFCFLDIRSPGLGDTAMYLCATSRGTSGTEAFFGQGTRLTVV.